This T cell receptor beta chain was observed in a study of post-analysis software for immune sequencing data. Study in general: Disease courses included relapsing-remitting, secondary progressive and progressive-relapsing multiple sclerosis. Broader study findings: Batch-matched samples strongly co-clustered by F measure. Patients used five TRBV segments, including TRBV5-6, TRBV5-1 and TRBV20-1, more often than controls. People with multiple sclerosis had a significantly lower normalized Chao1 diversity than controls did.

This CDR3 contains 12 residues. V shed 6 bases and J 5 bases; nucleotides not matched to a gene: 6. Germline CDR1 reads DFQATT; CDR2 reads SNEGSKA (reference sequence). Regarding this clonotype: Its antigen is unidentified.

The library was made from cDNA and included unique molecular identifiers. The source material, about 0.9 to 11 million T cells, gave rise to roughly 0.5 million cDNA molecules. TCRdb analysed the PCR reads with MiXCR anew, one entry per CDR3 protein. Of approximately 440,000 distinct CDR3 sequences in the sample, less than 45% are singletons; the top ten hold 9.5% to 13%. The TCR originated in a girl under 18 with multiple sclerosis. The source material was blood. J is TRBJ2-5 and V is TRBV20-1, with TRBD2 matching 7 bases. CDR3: CSAGGGAETQYF. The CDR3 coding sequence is TGCAGTGCCGGGGGAGGGGCGGAGACCCAGTACTTC.